Listed below are T cell receptor beta chains from one sample, sequenced in a study of T cells expressing NK-cell markers. TCRdb reanalyzed the 5' RACE reads, giving one entry per CDR3 protein sequence and no DNA. The listing records around 260,000 distinct CDR3 sequences. Sequencing input: blood T cells: a sorted CD56 or NKG2C T cell subset, CD4+ or CD8+ T cells, or bulk PBMC T cells (not recorded which). These receptors came from a woman aged 18-70 years in good health. Both conserved end residues are part of each CDR3.

j_gene	v_gene	len	CDR3aa
TRBJ1-6	TRBV12-3/TRBV12-4	18	CASSLGGARGSYNSPLHF
TRBJ2-6	TRBV28	16	CASSSQGVGGANVLTF
TRBJ2-1	TRBV7-8	19	CASSLPGLAGRPDYNEQFF
TRBJ2-1	TRBV20-1	17	CSARDEGGQSSYNEQFF
TRBJ1-1	TRBV25-1	16	CASSSSGMVRNTEAFF
TRBJ2-5	TRBV28	17	CASSLGGLAGEAETQYF
TRBJ2-7	TRBV20-1	15	CSASPDSGRAYEQYF
TRBJ1-1	TRBV18	15	CASSRTGGEDTEAFF
TRBJ2-7	TRBV19	15	CASSISTGLADEQYF
TRBJ2-2	TRBV20-1	15	CSAGPTSANTGELFF
TRBJ2-1	TRBV5-1	14	CASSLGQVYNEQFF
TRBJ2-7	TRBV3-1	15	CASSHSGTVSYEQYF
TRBJ1-5	TRBV29-1	13	CSVGGGSNQPQHF
TRBJ1-6	TRBV7-2	13	CATLGSPNSPLHF
TRBJ2-2	TRBV9	16	CASSVGPRTSTGELFF
TRBJ1-4	TRBV9	14	CASSPRTGSEKLFF
TRBJ2-5	TRBV12-3/TRBV12-4	15	CASSSSPGLQETQYF
TRBJ2-7	TRBV10-3	15	CASSPGLASAYEQYF
TRBJ2-1	TRBV11-3	15	CASSPAGTAYNEQFF
TRBJ1-4	TRBV6-2/TRBV6-3	16	CASSRGATGVNEKLFF
TRBJ1-2	TRBV5-1	14	CASSLDRGVDGYTF
TRBJ1-1	TRBV7-2	15	CASSPQTGRDTEAFF
TRBJ1-6	TRBV12-3/TRBV12-4	14	CASRGGSSNSPLHF
TRBJ2-1	TRBV6-5	11	CASSYSGVTFF
TRBJ1-5	TRBV2	14	CASSEEQLNQPQHF
TRBJ1-2	TRBV4-3	15	CASSQDPLGRDGYTF
TRBJ1-3	TRBV11-2	14	CASSLSVPGNTIYF
TRBJ2-3	TRBV20-1	16	CSASGAAGAERDTQYF
TRBJ1-5	TRBV10-3	16	CAISESSAGYNQPQHF
TRBJ2-7	TRBV5-1	15	CASSIGTSGSYEQYF
TRBJ2-5	TRBV23-1	18	CASSPGPPGEGPQETQYF
TRBJ2-1	TRBV20-1	17	CSARDSSSGNSYNEQFF
TRBJ1-2	TRBV12-3/TRBV12-4	13	CASSAPGGRGYTF
TRBJ1-4	TRBV6-1	14	CASRNRGTNEKLFF